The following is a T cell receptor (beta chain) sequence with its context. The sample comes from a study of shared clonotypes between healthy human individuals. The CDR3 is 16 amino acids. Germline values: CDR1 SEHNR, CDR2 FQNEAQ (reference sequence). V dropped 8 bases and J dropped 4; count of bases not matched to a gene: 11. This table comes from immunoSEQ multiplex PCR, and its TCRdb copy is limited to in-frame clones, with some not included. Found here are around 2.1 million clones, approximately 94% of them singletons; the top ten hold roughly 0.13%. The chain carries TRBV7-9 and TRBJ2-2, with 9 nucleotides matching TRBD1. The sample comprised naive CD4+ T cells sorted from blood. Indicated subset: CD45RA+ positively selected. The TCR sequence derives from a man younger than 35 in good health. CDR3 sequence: CASGRAGQGSTGELFF. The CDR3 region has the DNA TGTGCCAGCGGCCGAGCTGGACAGGGGAGCACCGGGGAGCTGTTTTTT.